This entry lists 11 T cell receptor beta chains sequenced from one sample in a study of OX40 agonist ivuxolimab in advanced cancers. TCRdb's table, derived via immunoSEQ multiplex PCR, lists solely in-frame clones and lacks some. The data contain about 63,000 clones, 85% to 90% of them singletons. Sequenced material: CD4+ or CD8+ T cells sorted from blood, taken in a trial of the OX40 agonist ivuxolimab. These receptors were collected from an adult with an advanced solid tumor such as melanoma, head and neck, liver or kidney cancer.

This chain links TRBV27 with TRBJ1-4; 7 positions agree with TRBD1. CDR1 is MNHEY and CDR2 is SMNVEV in the germline V gene (reference sequence). J lost 4 bases, V lost 6 bases, and 11 bases had no gene match. The CDR3 length is 16 residues. The CDR3 is CASRRTSTGFNEKLFF. CDR3 nucleotide sequence: TGTGCCAGCAGACGAACCTCGACAGGGTTTAATGAAAAACTGTTTTTT.

This chain joins TRBV28 and TRBJ1-5; D is undetermined. The CDR3 extends over 14 amino acids. Trimming cost V 7 bases and J 0 bases, with 10 bases left between them. Per the germline V gene, CDR1 is MDHEN and CDR2 is SYDVKM. CDR3 DNA sequence: TGTGCCAGCACCCCGGGATTTAGCAATCAGCCCCAGCATTTT. It yields the protein CASTPGFSNQPQHF.

V is TRBV5-1 and J is TRBJ2-1; TRBD1 matches 11 bases. The germline V gene has CDR1 SGHRS and CDR2 YFSETQ. V shed 2 bases, J shed 2 bases, and the junction held 6 bases outside the gene matches. The CDR3 contains 17 residues. The CDR3 region has the DNA TGCGCCAGCAGCTTAGGACCGGGACAGGGGGCCTACAATGAGCAGTTCTTC. Translated, it gives CASSLGPGQGAYNEQFF.

This chain links TRBV4-2 with TRBJ2-5; TRBD2 matches at 7 bases. The trim removed 5 bases at V and 2 bases at J, leaving 5 bases unmatched. CDR1 LGHNA and CDR2 YNFKEQ come from the germline V gene. This CDR3 is built from 14 residues. The CDR3 region is CASSARGGQETQYF. CDR3 coding DNA: TGTGCCAGCAGCGCCCGGGGAGGGCAAGAGACCCAGTACTTC.

The chain employs TRBV6-5 and TRBJ2-1; TRBD1 agrees at 8 bases. J lost 0 bases, V lost 2 bases, and 3 bases had no gene match. Germline loops: CDR1 MNHEY, CDR2 SVGAGI. CDR3 size: 16 residues. The DNA of the CDR3 is TGTGCCAGCAGTTACGGGGACAGGAGCTCCTACAATGAGCAGTTCTTC. It yields the protein CASSYGDRSSYNEQFF.

The chain combines TRBV4-1 with TRBJ1-2; D remains unclear. The germline gives CDR1 MGHRA, CDR2 YSYEKL. The CDR3 loop spans 11 amino acids. The V gene lost 1 base and the J gene lost 9 bases, with 6 bases spanning the gap. CDR3 DNA: TGCGCCAGCAGCCAAGGGTATCGCTACACCTTC. Translating gives CASSQGYRYTF.

J is TRBJ1-1 and V is TRBV11-1, with D unresolved. Per germline, CDR1 SGHAT and CDR2 FQDESV (reference sequence). V lost 9 bases, J lost 7 bases, and 12 bases lay in between. The CDR3 length is 11 residues. The CDR3 reads CARERAGEAFF. The CDR3 coding sequence is TGTGCCAGAGAACGGGCCGGTGAAGCTTTCTTT.

The chain carries TRBV7-2 and TRBJ1-1; D unresolved. Germline V gene sequence: CDR1 SGHTA, CDR2 FQGNSA. V lost 5 bases, J lost 8 bases, and 18 bases lay in between. The CDR3 loop spans 14 amino acids. CDR3 DNA sequence: TGTGCCAGCAGCCTTCTTTTGGCTCGAGGGGAAGCTTTCTTT. Amino acids: CASSLLLARGEAFF.

The chain couples TRBV9 to TRBJ2-3, with a weak D call TRBD1 (5 bases). The CDR3 length is 16 residues. The germline CDR1 and CDR2 sequences are SGDLS and YYNGEE. Trimming took 0 bases from V and 1 from J, leaving 12 bases between them. The DNA for the CDR3 is TGTGCCAGCAGCGTAGGTCAGGGATCGGGCACAGATACGCAGTATTTT. It specifies CASSVGQGSGTDTQYF.

The CDR3 loop is CASSFGRRNTEAFF. DNA for the CDR3: TGCGCCAGCAGCTTCGGACGGCGGAACACTGAAGCTTTCTTT. This chain connects TRBV5-1 to TRBJ1-1; D is ambiguous. V was shortened by 2 bases and J by 1 base, with 9 bases between the two germline ends. The length of the CDR3 is 14 residues. Germline lookup yields CDR1 SGHRS and CDR2 YFSETQ. Together with reference TRBV5-1 and TRBJ1-1, the CDR3 gives the full variable domain: KAGVTQTPRYLIKTRGQQVTLSCSPISGHRSVSWYQQTPGQGLQFLFEYFSETQRNKGNFPGRFSGRQFSNSRSEMNVSTLELGDSALYLCASSFGRRNTEAFFGQGTRLTVV.

CDR3 DNA sequence: TGTGCCAGCAGCCTCGGACAGGCCACTGAAGCTTTCTTT. Translating it yields CASSLGQATEAFF. This chain links TRBV11-3 with TRBJ1-1; 7 bases are a match to TRBD1. Germline V gives CDR1 SGHNT, CDR2 YENEEA. V lost 5 bases to trimming and J lost 4 bases; unmatched junction nucleotides: 4. The CDR3 is made up of 13 amino acids.